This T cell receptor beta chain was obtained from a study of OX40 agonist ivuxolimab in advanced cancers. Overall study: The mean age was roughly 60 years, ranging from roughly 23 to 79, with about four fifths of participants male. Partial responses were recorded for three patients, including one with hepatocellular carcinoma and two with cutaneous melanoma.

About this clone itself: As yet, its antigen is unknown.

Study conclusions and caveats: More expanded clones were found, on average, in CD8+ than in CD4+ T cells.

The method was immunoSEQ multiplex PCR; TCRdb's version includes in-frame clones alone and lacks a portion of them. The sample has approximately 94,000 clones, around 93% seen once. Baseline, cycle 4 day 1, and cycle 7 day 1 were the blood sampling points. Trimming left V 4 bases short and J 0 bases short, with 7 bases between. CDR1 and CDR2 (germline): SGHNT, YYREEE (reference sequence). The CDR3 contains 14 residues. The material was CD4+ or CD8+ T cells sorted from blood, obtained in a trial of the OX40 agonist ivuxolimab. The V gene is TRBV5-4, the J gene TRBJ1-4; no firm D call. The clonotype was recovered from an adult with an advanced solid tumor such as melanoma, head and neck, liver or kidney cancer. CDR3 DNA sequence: TGTGCCAGCAGCGTCGAGGCAACTAATGAAAAACTGTTTTTT. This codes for CASSVEATNEKLFF.